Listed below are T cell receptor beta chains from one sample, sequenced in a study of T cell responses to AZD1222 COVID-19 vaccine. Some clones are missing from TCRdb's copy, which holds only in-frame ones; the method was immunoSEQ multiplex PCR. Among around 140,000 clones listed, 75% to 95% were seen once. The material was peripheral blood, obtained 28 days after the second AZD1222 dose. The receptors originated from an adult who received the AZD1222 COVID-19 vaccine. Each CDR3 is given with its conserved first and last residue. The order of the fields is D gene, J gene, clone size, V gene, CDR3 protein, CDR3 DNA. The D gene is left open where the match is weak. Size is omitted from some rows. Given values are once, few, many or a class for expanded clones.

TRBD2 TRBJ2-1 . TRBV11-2 CASSLGTSVNNEQFF TGTGCCAGCAGTTTGGGGACTAGCGTTAACAATGAGCAGTTCTTC
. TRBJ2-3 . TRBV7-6 CASSLAPGEDTQYF TGTGCCAGCAGCTTAGCACCCGGGGAAGATACGCAGTATTTT
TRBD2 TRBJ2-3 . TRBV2 CASTLGGGGRGIHTQYF TGTGCCAGCACCCTGGGGGGTGGCGGGAGGGGAATTCATACGCAGTATTTT
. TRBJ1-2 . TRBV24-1 CATSSAPNGPNYGYTF TGTGCCACCAGTTCGGCCCCGAACGGCCCTAACTATGGCTACACCTTC
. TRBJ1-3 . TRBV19 CASSTNRDFSGNTIYF TGTGCCAGTAGTACTAACAGGGACTTCTCTGGAAACACCATATATTTT
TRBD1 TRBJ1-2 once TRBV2 CASSSQDRGNGYTF TGTGCCAGCAGCTCTCAGGACAGGGGCAACGGCTACACCTTC
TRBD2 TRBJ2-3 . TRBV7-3 CASSYGGTSGIDTQYF TGTGCCAGCAGTTATGGGGGGACTAGCGGCATAGATACGCAGTATTTT
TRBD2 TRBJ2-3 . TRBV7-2 CASSLAVLSTDTQYF TGTGCCAGCAGCCTAGCGGTACTTAGCACAGATACGCAGTATTTT
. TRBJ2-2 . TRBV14 CASSRGPLQGELFF TGTGCCAGCAGCCGCGGGCCCCTCCAGGGGGAGCTGTTTTTT
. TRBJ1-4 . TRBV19 CASSPDTTSTNEKLFF TGTGCCAGTAGCCCCGACACCACCTCAACTAATGAAAAACTGTTTTTT
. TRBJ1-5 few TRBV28 CASSTVWGDSNQPQHF TGTGCCAGCAGTACGGTGTGGGGAGATAGCAATCAGCCCCAGCATTTT
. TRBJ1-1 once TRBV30 CAWGEGGTWNTEAFF TGTGCCTGGGGCGAGGGGGGGACTTGGAACACTGAAGCTTTCTTT
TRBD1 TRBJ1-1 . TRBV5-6 CASSGTGGLGTEAFF TGTGCCAGCAGCGGGACAGGGGGCCTCGGCACTGAAGCTTTCTTT
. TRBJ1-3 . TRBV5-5 CASSLNVGSGNTIYF TGTGCCAGCAGCTTGAATGTAGGGTCGGGAAACACCATATATTTT
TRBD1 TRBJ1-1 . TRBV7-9 CASSLEGAGAEAFF TGTGCCAGCAGCTTAGAGGGGGCAGGGGCTGAAGCTTTCTTT
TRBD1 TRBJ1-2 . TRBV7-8 CASSTSGQGAGGYTF TGTGCCAGCAGCACGTCGGGACAGGGGGCAGGTGGCTACACCTTC
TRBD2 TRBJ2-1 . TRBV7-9 CASSSTSGDATEQFF TGTGCCAGCAGCTCTACTAGCGGAGATGCTACCGAGCAGTTCTTC
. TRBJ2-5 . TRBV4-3 CASSQNAGTEQETQYF TGCGCCAGCAGCCAGAACGCCGGGACGGAGCAAGAGACCCAGTACTTC
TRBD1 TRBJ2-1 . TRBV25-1 CASSPLLLDRPSYNEQFF TGTGCCAGCAGTCCTCTTCTCCTGGACAGGCCCTCCTACAATGAGCAGTTCTTC
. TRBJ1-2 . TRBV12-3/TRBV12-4 CATHSRDF TGTGCCACCCACTCCCGGGACTTC
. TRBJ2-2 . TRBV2 CASSPQGYNTGELFF TGTGCCAGCAGTCCCCAGGGATATAACACCGGGGAGCTGTTTTTT
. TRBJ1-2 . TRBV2 CASSEYRQSYGYTF TGTGCCAGCAGTGAATACCGACAGAGCTATGGCTACACCTTC
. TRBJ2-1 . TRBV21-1 CASKPGTGKCNEQFF TGTGCCAGCAAACCCGGGACAGGGAAGTGCAATGAGCAGTTCTTC
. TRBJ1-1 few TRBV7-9 CASNTGAGTYMNTEAFF TGTGCCAGCAACACTGGAGCAGGGACCTACATGAACACTGAAGCTTTCTTT
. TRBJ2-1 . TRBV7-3 CASSFVGGEQFF TGTGCCAGCAGCTTCGTCGGGGGAGAGCAGTTCTTC
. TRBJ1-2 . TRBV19 CASSIGLSGNTVYGYTF TGTGCCAGTAGTATTGGTCTTTCCGGGAATACCGTCTATGGCTACACCTTC
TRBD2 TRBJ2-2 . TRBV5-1 CASSLGLAGTGELFF TGCGCCAGCAGCTTGGGACTAGCGGGAACCGGGGAGCTGTTTTTT
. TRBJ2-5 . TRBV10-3 CAISELPTAKTQYF TGTGCCATCAGTGAGTTGCCCACAGCGAAGACCCAGTACTTC
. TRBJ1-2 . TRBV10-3 CAISDQQGPLGYGYTF TGTGCCATCAGTGACCAACAGGGCCCCCTCGGCTATGGCTACACCTTC
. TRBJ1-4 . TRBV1 CTSSFGEGNEKLFF .
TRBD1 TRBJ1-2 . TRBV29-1 CSVDQGADYGYTF TGCAGCGTGGACCAGGGGGCTGACTATGGCTACACCTTC
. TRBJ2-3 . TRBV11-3 CASSLGAGRGDTQYF TGTGCCAGCAGCTTAGGCGCGGGCCGGGGAGATACGCAGTATTTT
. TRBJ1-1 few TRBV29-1 CSVEDGLGANTEAFF TGCAGCGTTGAAGATGGCTTGGGGGCGAACACTGAAGCTTTCTTT
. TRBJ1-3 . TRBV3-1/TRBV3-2 CASRTGSGNTIYF TGTGCCAGCAGGACAGGCTCTGGAAACACCATATATTTT
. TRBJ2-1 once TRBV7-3 CASSPGVGTHNEQFF TGTGCCAGCAGCCCAGGGGTCGGGACCCACAATGAGCAGTTCTTC
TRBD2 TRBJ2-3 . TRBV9 CASSRTSGRDYISTDTQYF TGTGCCAGCAGCAGGACTAGCGGGAGGGATTATATTAGCACAGATACGCAGTATTTT
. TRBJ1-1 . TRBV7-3 CASSLWGPPGKAFF TGTGCCAGCAGCTTATGGGGACCCCCTGGGAAAGCTTTCTTT
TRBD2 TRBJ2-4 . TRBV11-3 CASSLMAGVAKNIQYF TGTGCCAGCAGCTTAATGGCGGGAGTAGCCAAAAACATTCAGTACTTC
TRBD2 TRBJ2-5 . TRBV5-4 CASSLGGAWETQYF TGTGCCAGCAGCCTCGGGGGGGCTTGGGAGACCCAGTACTTC
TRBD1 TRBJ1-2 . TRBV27 CASSPWDREPGGYTF TGTGCCAGCAGTCCCTGGGACAGGGAACCGGGGGGCTACACCTTC
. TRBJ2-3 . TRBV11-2 CASSLGAVKDTQYF TGTGCCAGCAGCTTGGGGGCGGTAAAAGATACGCAGTATTTT
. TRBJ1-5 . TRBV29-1 CSVSQQINQPQHF TGCAGCGTATCACAGCAGATAAATCAGCCCCAGCATTTT
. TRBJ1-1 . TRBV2 CASSDLYDGVAFF TGTGCCAGCAGTGATCTATACGACGGGGTAGCTTTCTTT
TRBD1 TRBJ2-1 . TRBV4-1 CASLGQGNPNEQFF TGCGCCAGCCTCGGACAGGGGAACCCCAATGAGCAGTTCTTC
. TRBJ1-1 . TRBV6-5 CASSSQGIGNTEAFF TGTGCCAGTTCTTCACAGGGAATCGGGAACACTGAAGCTTTCTTT
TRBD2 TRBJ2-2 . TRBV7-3 CASSLDPGLAANTGELFF TGTGCCAGCAGCTTAGATCCGGGACTAGCGGCCAACACCGGGGAGCTGTTTTTT
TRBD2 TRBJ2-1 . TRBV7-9 CASSRLAGGLSEQFF TGTGCCAGCAGTCGACTAGCGGGAGGGTTGTCTGAGCAGTTCTTC
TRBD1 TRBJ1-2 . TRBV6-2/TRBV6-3 CASSWGQTSYGYTF TGTGCCAGCAGTTGGGGACAGACCTCCTATGGCTACACCTTC
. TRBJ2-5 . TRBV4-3 CASSQDVRTEEETQYF TGCGCCAGCAGCCAAGACGTTAGGACTGAGGAAGAGACCCAGTACTTC
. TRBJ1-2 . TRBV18 CASSPRPDLGGYTF TGTGCCAGCTCACCCCGTCCGGACCTGGGTGGCTACACCTTC